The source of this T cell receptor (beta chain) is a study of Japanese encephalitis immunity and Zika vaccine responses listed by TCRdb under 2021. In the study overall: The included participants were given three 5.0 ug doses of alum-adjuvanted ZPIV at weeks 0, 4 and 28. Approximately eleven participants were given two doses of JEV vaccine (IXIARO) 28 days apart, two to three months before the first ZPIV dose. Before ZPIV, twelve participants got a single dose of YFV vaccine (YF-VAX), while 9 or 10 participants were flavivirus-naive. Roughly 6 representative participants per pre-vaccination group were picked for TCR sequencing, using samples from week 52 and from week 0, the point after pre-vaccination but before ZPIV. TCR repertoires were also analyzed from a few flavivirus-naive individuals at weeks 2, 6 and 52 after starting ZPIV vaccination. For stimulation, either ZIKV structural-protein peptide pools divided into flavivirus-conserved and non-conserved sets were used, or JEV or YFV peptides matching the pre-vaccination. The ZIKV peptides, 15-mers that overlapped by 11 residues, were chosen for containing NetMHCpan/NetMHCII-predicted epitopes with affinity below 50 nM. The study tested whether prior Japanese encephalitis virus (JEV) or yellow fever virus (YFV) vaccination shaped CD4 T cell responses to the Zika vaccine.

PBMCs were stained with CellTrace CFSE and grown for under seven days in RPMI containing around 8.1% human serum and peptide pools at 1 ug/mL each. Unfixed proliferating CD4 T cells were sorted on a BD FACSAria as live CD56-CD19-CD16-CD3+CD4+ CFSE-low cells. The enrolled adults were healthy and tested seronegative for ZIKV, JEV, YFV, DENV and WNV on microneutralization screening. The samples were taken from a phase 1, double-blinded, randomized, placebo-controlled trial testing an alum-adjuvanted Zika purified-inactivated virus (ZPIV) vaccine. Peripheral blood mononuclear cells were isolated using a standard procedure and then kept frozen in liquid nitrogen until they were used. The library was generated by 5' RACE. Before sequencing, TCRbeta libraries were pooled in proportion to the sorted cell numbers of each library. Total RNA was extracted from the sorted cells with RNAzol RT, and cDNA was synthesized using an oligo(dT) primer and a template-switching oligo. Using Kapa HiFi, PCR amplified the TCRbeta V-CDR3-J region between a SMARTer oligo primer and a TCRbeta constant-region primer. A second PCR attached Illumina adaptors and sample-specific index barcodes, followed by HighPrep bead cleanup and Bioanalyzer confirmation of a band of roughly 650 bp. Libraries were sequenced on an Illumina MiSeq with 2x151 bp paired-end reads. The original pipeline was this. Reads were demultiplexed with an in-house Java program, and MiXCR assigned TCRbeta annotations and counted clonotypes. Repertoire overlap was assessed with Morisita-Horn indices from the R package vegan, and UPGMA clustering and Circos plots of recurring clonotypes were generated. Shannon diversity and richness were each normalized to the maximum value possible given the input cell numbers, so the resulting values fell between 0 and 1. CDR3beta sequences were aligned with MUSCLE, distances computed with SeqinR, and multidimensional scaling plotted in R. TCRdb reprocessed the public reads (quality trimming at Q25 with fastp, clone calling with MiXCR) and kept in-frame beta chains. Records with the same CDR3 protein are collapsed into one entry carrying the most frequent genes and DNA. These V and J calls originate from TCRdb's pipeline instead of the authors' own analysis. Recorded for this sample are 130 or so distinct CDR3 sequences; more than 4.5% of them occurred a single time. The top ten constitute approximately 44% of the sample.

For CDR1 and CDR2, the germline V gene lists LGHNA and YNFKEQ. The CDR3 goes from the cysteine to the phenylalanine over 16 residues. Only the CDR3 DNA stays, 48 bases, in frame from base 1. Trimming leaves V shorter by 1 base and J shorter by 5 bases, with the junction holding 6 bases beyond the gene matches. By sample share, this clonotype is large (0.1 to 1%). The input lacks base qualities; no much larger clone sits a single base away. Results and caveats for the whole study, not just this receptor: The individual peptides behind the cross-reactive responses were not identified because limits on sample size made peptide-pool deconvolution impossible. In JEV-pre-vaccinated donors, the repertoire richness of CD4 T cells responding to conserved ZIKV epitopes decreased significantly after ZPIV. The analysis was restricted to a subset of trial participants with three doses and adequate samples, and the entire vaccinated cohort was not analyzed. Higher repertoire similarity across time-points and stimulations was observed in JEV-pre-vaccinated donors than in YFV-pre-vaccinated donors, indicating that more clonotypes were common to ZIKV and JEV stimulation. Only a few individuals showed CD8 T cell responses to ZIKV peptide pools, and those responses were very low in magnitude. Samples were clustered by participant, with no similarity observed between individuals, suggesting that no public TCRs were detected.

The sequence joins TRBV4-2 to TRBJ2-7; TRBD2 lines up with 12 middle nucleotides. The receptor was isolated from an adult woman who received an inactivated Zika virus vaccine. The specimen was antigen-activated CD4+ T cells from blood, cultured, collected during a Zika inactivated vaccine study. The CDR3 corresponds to CASSQASGRVFNEQYF. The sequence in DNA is TGTGCCAGCAGCCAAGCTAGCGGGAGGGTATTCAACGAGCAGTACTTC.